The next 29 T cell receptor beta chains were all read from a single sample in a study of T-cell reconstitution after alpha-beta-depleted transplantation in children. Unique molecular identifiers were used in preparing the TCRbeta library. TCRdb used MiXCR to reprocess the PCR reads, holding one entry per CDR3 protein. Among 150,000 to 200,000 distinct CDR3 sequences listed, 14% to 15% were seen once. Sequences were derived from PBMCs from the stem cell graft donor, sampled from the stem cell graft. These receptors were taken from a human donor who donated a stem cell graft to a child with acute lymphoblastic leukemia.

This clonotype was observed at least ten times. The V and J genes are TRBV20-1 and TRBJ2-1; D remains unclear. V lost 2 bases and J lost 0, with 11 bases in between. Per the germline V gene, CDR1 is DFQATT and CDR2 is SNEGSKA (reference sequence). This CDR3 is built from 15 residues. The CDR3 DNA follows: TGCAGTGCTAGAAGGCAGGCTGTCTCCTACAATGAGCAGTTCTTC. This translates into CSARRQAVSYNEQFF.

The chain joins TRBV6-1 to TRBJ2-7; 11 nucleotides match TRBD2. CDR3 length equals 15 residues. V lost 6 bases and J lost 3; bases outside the gene matches: 7. Germline loops: CDR1 MNHNS, CDR2 SASEGT. CDR3 nucleotides: TGTGCCAGCAGCCTATACGGGACTAGCGGCTACGAGCAGTACTTC. Protein product: CASSLYGTSGYEQYF.

Comment on this clonotype: A clone one base away is much larger, so this may be a read error. V and J are TRBV11-1 and TRBJ2-5; 13 bases agree with TRBD2. Germline trimming cut 7 bases from V and 1 base from J; bases unmatched to any gene: 15. CDR1 is SGHAT, CDR2 FQDESV, per germline (reference sequence). The CDR3 consists of 19 residues. CDR3 DNA: TGTGCCAGCAACCCCCCTCTTCCGGGACTAGCGGGGTTCCAAGAGACCCAGTACTTC. This translates into CASNPPLPGLAGFQETQYF. Drawing the rest from reference TRBV11-1 and TRBJ2-5, the complete variable domain is EAEVAQSPRYKITEKSQAVAFWCDPISGHATLYWYRQILGQGPELLVQFQDESVVDDSQLPKDRFSAERLKGVDSTLKIQPAELGDSAMYLCASNPPLPGLAGFQETQYFGPGTRLLVL.

This clonotype has ten or more counts. The rearrangement joins TRBV20-1 to TRBJ1-2, with a weak D call TRBD1 (5 bases). CDR1 DFQATT and CDR2 SNEGSKA come from the germline V gene (reference sequence). Trimming stripped 6 bases from V and 6 bases from J, with 17 bases between. The CDR3 contains 13 residues. The CDR3 DNA reads TGCAGTGCCCTATTACAAGGGGCGAATGGCTACACCTTC. Translating gives CSALLQGANGYTF.

The V call is TRBV12-3 or TRBV12-4, the J call TRBJ1-6; 7 bases agree with TRBD1. The length of the CDR3 is 18 residues. V shed 5 bases and J 7 bases; nucleotides not matched to a gene: 17. The CDR3 loop is CASSPGYLQGHRNSPLHF. CDR3 coding DNA: TGTGCCAGCAGTCCCGGATACCTACAGGGGCATCGGAATTCACCCCTCCACTTT.

This chain connects TRBV7-9 to TRBJ1-1, with D uncertain. This CDR3 has 16 amino acids. Trimming removed 1 base from V and 1 base from J, with 13 bases in between. Germline CDR1 is SEHNR and CDR2 is FQNEAQ (reference sequence). The CDR3 loop reads CASSLGPQSANTEAFF. As DNA, the CDR3 is TGTGCCAGCAGCTTAGGACCACAGTCGGCGAACACTGAAGCTTTCTTT.

This chain uses TRBV5-1 with TRBJ2-1, with 8 bases identical to TRBD2. This CDR3 region has 14 residues. Unmatched junction bases numbered 7, after V lost 2 bases and J lost 9 bases. CDR1 and CDR2 from the germline V gene are SGHRS and YFSETQ. The CDR3 loop is CASSLAGVWGEQFF. CDR3 in DNA: TGCGCCAGCAGCTTAGCGGGAGTTTGGGGTGAGCAGTTCTTC. The entire variable domain, with the rest obtained from reference TRBV5-1 and TRBJ2-1, is as follows: KAGVTQTPRYLIKTRGQQVTLSCSPISGHRSVSWYQQTPGQGLQFLFEYFSETQRNKGNFPGRFSGRQFSNSRSEMNVSTLELGDSALYLCASSLAGVWGEQFFGPGTRLTVL.

V usage is TRBV12-3 or TRBV12-4 and J usage is TRBJ2-1, with 10 bases aligning to TRBD2. This CDR3 spans 18 amino acids. Trimming cost V 0 bases and J 8 bases; bases outside gene matches: 13. This chain's CDR3 is CASSLAHSPGTSVYEQFF. The CDR3 nucleotides read TGTGCCAGCAGTTTAGCCCACAGCCCCGGGACTAGCGTTTATGAGCAGTTCTTC.

This clonotype was observed at least ten times. This chain connects TRBV5-4 to TRBJ1-2, with 9 bases that match TRBD1. The CDR3 extends over 15 amino acids. Germline assignment: CDR1 SGHNT and CDR2 YYREEE (reference sequence). J gave up 8 bases and V 2 bases, and 10 bases lay outside the gene matches. The CDR3 loop reads CASSFGTGTSMGYTF. As DNA, the CDR3 is TGTGCCAGCAGCTTTGGGACAGGGACCAGTATGGGCTACACCTTC.

This clonotype has a count of ten or more. The chain joins TRBV11-1 to TRBJ2-3; 11 bases agree with TRBD2. Germline-derived CDR1 and CDR2 are SGHAT and FQDESV (reference sequence). V gave up 4 bases and J gave up 4 bases; unmatched junction bases: 13. This CDR3 contains 18 residues. The chain's CDR3 is CASSSGLAGGLRADTQYF. The CDR3 coding sequence is TGTGCCAGCAGCTCCGGGCTAGCGGGAGGCCTTCGGGCAGATACGCAGTATTTT.

This clonotype has at least ten counts. V is TRBV11-2 and J is TRBJ2-2; D is ambiguous. Between the trimmed V and J ends, which lost 1 base and 2 bases, there was a span of 8 bases. The CDR3 is made up of 15 amino acids. Germline CDR1 is SGHAT and CDR2 is FQNNGV. CDR3 protein: CASSLAGPNTGELFF. In nucleotides, the CDR3 is TGTGCCAGCAGCTTAGCTGGCCCTAACACCGGGGAGCTGTTTTTT.

This clonotype was recorded at least ten times. The J gene is TRBJ2-1, the V gene TRBV20-1; D possibly corresponds to TRBD2 (6 bases). Germline CDR1 DFQATT, CDR2 SNEGSKA (reference sequence). The V end lost 4 bases, the J end lost 0 bases, and 13 bases lay between the germline ends. The length of the CDR3 is 15 residues. CDR3: CSAKEGISSYNEQFF. DNA for the CDR3: TGCAGTGCTAAGGAGGGCATATCCTCCTACAATGAGCAGTTCTTC.

There are many counts of this clonotype. This chain uses TRBV5-1 with TRBJ1-2; D may be TRBD1 (6 bases). This CDR3 is 14 amino acids long. CDR1 and CDR2 from the germline V gene are SGHRS and YFSETQ. V lost 4 bases and J lost 6, with 16 bases in between. The CDR3, as DNA: TGCGCCAGCAGCCCGCAGGGGAAAGTAGATGGCTACACCTTC. It yields the protein CASSPQGKVDGYTF.

This clonotype has a count of ten or more. CDR3 amino acids: CAISESVLGNEQFF. The CDR3 DNA follows: TGTGCCATCAGTGAGTCTGTGCTGGGGAATGAGCAGTTCTTC. The rearrangement links TRBV10-3 to TRBJ2-1; no clear D gene. The V end lost 0 bases, the J end lost 7 bases, and 10 bases lay between the germline ends. This CDR3 has 14 residues. CDR1 and CDR2 from the germline V gene are ENHRY and SYGVKD.

This clonotype was seen a handful of times. J is TRBJ2-1 and V is TRBV5-1; TRBD1 agrees at 10 bases. This CDR3 region has 18 residues. The junction had 15 bases not matched to a gene; V was cut back by 2 bases and J by 7 bases. The germline CDR1 and CDR2 sequences are SGHRS and YFSETQ. The CDR3 sequence: CASSFRDRGPFGLNEQFF. The CDR3 DNA reads TGCGCCAGCAGCTTCCGGGACAGGGGCCCTTTCGGACTGAATGAGCAGTTCTTC.

This clonotype was seen repeatedly, ten times or more. This rearrangement joins TRBV5-1 to TRBJ2-7; 8 bases line up with TRBD2. In germline, CDR1 is SGHRS, CDR2 YFSETQ. V shed 2 bases and J 3 bases; nucleotides not matched to a gene: 7. The CDR3 length is 15 residues. The CDR3 reads CASSLDGRAHYEQYF. The CDR3 nucleotides are TGCGCCAGCAGCTTAGACGGGAGGGCCCACTACGAGCAGTACTTC.

This clonotype was counted many times. The chain links TRBV5-1 to TRBJ1-1, with unresolved D. CDR3 length: 13 amino acids. CDR1 and CDR2 (germline): SGHRS, YFSETQ. V was cut by 0 bases and J by 0 bases, with 3 bases left in between. CDR3 region: CASSLDMNTEAFF. The CDR3, as DNA: TGCGCCAGCAGCTTGGATATGAACACTGAAGCTTTCTTT.

This clonotype was counted at least ten times. The genes are TRBV6-5 and TRBJ1-4, with TRBD1 identical over 7 bases. The CDR3 is 13 amino acids. The junction had 1 base not matched to a gene; V was cut back by 1 base and J by 8 bases. The V gene's germline CDR1 is MNHEY and CDR2 SVGAGI. Here the CDR3 reads CASSYWTGEKLFF. The CDR3 nucleotides are TGTGCCAGCAGTTACTGGACAGGAGAAAAACTGTTTTTT.

This clonotype was seen repeatedly, ten times or more. V gene TRBV5-1 combines with J gene TRBJ1-1, with 7 bases fitting TRBD1. The CDR3 is made up of 15 amino acids. Germline assignment: CDR1 SGHRS and CDR2 YFSETQ. V shed 0 bases, J shed 4 bases, and the junction held 6 bases outside the gene matches. CDR3 residues: CASSLEGARGTEAFF. CDR3 nucleotide sequence: TGCGCCAGCAGCTTGGAGGGGGCCCGAGGCACTGAAGCTTTCTTT.

This clonotype appeared many times. V usage is TRBV10-3 and J usage is TRBJ1-5; TRBD1 matches at 10 bases. The V gene end was trimmed by 11 bases and the J gene end by 0 bases; junction bases not matched to a gene: 4. Germline loops: CDR1 ENHRY, CDR2 SYGVKD. The CDR3 length is 14 residues. In DNA, the CDR3 is TGTGCCGCGGGGACAGGGGTTAGCAATCAGCCCCAGCATTTT. Translated: CAAGTGVSNQPQHF.

This clonotype was counted many times. The chain joins TRBV5-1 to TRBJ2-3, with D perhaps TRBD2 (5 bases). Per germline, CDR1 SGHRS and CDR2 YFSETQ. Deletions cut 3 bases from V and 6 bases from J, with 14 bases between. The CDR3 has 14 residues. As DNA, the CDR3 is TGCGCCAGCAGCTGGGGAGAAAGATGGGATACGCAGTATTTT. Protein product: CASSWGERWDTQYF.

With regard to this clonotype: The junction departs from germline at one end; a sequencing error may be responsible. This sequence joins TRBV20-1 and TRBJ2-5, with 8 positions matching TRBD2. The CDR3 consists of 18 residues. CDR1 is DFQATT, CDR2 SNEGSKA, per germline (reference sequence). The CDR3 nucleotides read TGCAGTGCCAGAGGCTCGAGCGGGAGTGGGATCTTGGGCGAGACCCAGTACTTC. Translated, it gives CSARGSSGSGILGETQYF.

This clonotype was detected ten times or more. The V gene is TRBV5-1, the J gene TRBJ1-1; TRBD1 matches 10 bases. Trimming removed 4 bases from V and 3 bases from J; junction bases left unmatched: 12. The V gene's germline CDR1 is SGHRS and CDR2 YFSETQ. The CDR3 covers 17 residues. The CDR3 DNA reads TGCGCCAGCAGCCTAGAACCGGGACAGGGGTCGGACACTGAAGCTTTCTTT. It specifies CASSLEPGQGSDTEAFF.

This clonotype was counted many times. V is TRBV7-8 and J is TRBJ2-1; TRBD2 matches at 13 bases. This CDR3 has 16 amino acids. Germline values: CDR1 SGHVS, CDR2 FQNEAQ. Trimming at V came to 6 bases and at J to 7 bases, leaving 9 bases not matched to a gene. The CDR3 DNA is TGTGCCAGCAGGGCACTAGCGGGAGGGCCGGGGAATGAGCAGTTCTTC. Its translation is CASRALAGGPGNEQFF. The whole variable domain, filled in from reference TRBV7-8 and TRBJ2-1, reads GAGVSQSPRYKVAKRGQDVALRCDPISGHVSLFWYQQALGQGPEFLTYFQNEAQLDKSGLPSDRFFAERPEGSVSTLKIQRTQQEDSAVYLCASRALAGGPGNEQFFGPGTRLTVL.

The sample holds many counts of this clonotype. This rearrangement joins TRBV2 to TRBJ1-2; D perhaps matches TRBD1 (5 bases). The CDR3 consists of 13 residues. V was clipped by 6 bases and J by 2 bases, with 10 bases between them. Germline V CDR1 and CDR2: SNHLY, FYNNEI. DNA for the CDR3: TGTGCCAGCAGCCAGGGACGGAACTATGGCTACACCTTC. This gives the protein CASSQGRNYGYTF.

The table lists this clonotype with many counts. This chain connects TRBV10-3 to TRBJ1-2; D gene uncertain. The germline V and J ends were trimmed by 0 bases and 5 bases, with 10 bases remaining between them. The germline V gene encodes CDR1 ENHRY and CDR2 SYGVKD. The CDR3 spans 14 residues. CDR3 residues: CAISESGAFYGYTF. In DNA form, the CDR3 reads TGTGCCATCAGTGAGTCAGGCGCGTTTTATGGCTACACCTTC.

A single count supports this clonotype. Lacking the conserved final phenylalanine or tryptophan, this CDR3 likely reflects a read error. This chain's CDR3 is CASRLDRIAGNTIYL. The CDR3, as DNA: TGTGCCAGCAGACTTGACAGGATCGCCGGAAACACCATATATTTG. The V gene is TRBV12-3 or TRBV12-4, the J gene TRBJ1-3; possibly TRBD1 for D (6 bases). This CDR3 comprises 15 residues. Trimming shortened V by 6 bases and J by 4 bases, and 16 bases separated the two germline ends.

This clonotype was seen ten or more times. The chain joins TRBV29-1 to TRBJ2-7; 10 positions agree with TRBD1. The V and J ends lost 7 bases and 1 base, in that order; junction bases with no gene match: 7. The CDR3 is 14 residues long. Germline V CDR1 and CDR2: SQVTM, ANQGSEA. In nucleotides, the CDR3 is TGCAGCGGCGACCGGGACAGGGGTTCCTACGAGCAGTACTTC. This sequence encodes CSGDRDRGSYEQYF.

As for this clonotype: This may arise from a read error, as a much more abundant clone is one base away. The chain carries TRBV7-9 and TRBJ2-1; 12 bases line up with TRBD2. The CDR3 extends over 14 amino acids. Germline CDR1 and CDR2: SEHNR and FQNEAQ (reference sequence). With V trimmed by 5 bases and J by 10 bases, 6 bases remained unmatched. Written as DNA, the CDR3 is TGTGCCAGCAGCGGACTAGCGGGGAGCGGGGAGCAGTTCTTC. It codes for CASSGLAGSGEQFF.